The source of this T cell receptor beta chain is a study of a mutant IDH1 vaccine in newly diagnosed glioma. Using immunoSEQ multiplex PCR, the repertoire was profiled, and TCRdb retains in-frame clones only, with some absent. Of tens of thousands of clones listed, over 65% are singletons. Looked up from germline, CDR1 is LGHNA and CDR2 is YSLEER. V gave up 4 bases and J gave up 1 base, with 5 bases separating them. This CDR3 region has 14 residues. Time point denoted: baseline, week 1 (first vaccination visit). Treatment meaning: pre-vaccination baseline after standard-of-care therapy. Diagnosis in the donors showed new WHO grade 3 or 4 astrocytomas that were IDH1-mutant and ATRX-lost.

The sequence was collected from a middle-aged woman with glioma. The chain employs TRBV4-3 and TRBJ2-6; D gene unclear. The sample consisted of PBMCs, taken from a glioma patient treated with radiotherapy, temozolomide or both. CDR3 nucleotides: TGCGCCAGCAGCCCTCATTCTGGGGCCAACGTCCTGACTTTC. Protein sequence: CASSPHSGANVLTF.